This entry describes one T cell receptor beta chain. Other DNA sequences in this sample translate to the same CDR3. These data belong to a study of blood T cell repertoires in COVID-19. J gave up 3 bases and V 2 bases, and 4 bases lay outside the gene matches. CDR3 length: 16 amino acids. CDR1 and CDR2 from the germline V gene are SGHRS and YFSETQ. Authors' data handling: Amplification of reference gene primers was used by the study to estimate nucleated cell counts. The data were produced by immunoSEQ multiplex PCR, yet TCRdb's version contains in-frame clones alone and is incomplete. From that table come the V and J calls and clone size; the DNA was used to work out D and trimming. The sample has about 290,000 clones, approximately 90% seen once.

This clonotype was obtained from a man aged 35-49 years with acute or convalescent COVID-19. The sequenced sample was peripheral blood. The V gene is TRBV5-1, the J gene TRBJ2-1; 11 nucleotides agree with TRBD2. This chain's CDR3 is CASSLTSGGYYNEQFF. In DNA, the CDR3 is TGCGCCAGCAGCTTAACTAGCGGGGGTTACTACAATGAGCAGTTCTTC.